A single sample gave rise to the 22 T cell receptor beta chains below, sequenced in a study of blood T cell repertoires in COVID-19. Assay: immunoSEQ multiplex PCR; the TCRdb copy retains only in-frame clones and omits some. The sample lists tens of thousands of clones, 85% occurring once. Sequencing was performed on peripheral blood. The receptors shown here come from a man in his fifties or sixties with active COVID-19.

The V call is TRBV9, the J call TRBJ2-7; D is perhaps TRBD2 (6 bases). CDR1 is SGDLS and CDR2 is YYNGEE in the germline V gene. Trimming took 0 bases from V and 2 from J, leaving 9 bases between them. The CDR3 has 14 residues. CDR3 sequence: CASSVGGGTYEQYF. In DNA, the CDR3 is TGTGCCAGCAGCGTAGGTGGAGGGACCTACGAGCAGTACTTC.

The V gene is TRBV4-2, the J gene TRBJ2-3; weak D call: TRBD2 (5 bases). V lost 5 bases, J lost 1 base, and 10 bases lay in between. CDR3 length equals 14 residues. CDR1 LGHNA and CDR2 YNFKEQ come from the germline V gene. The CDR3 coding sequence is TGTGCCAGCAGCGCCTACGGGGGCACAGATACGCAGTATTTT. Its translation is CASSAYGGTDTQYF.

CDR3 nucleotide sequence: TGTGCCAGCAGCCAAGCAGGTCGGGAGACTCGGGAGACCCAGTACTTC. Translating gives CASSQAGRETRETQYF. The rearrangement joins TRBV3-1 (or the pseudogene TRBV3-2) to TRBJ2-5; D may be TRBD2 (6 bases). CDR1 LGHDT and CDR2 YNNKEL come from the germline V gene (reference sequence). CDR3 size: 16 residues. V lost 1 base to trimming and J lost 5 bases, with 17 bases between them.

The CDR3 DNA follows: TGTGCCAGCAGTGAAGGTGGCGGGGCAACAGATACGCAGTATTTT. Translation gives CASSEGGGATDTQYF. The rearrangement uses TRBV6-1 and TRBJ2-3; maybe TRBD2 (6 bases). CDR1 and CDR2 from the germline V gene are MNHNS and SASEGT. Trimming pared 1 base from V and 3 bases from J, leaving 11 bases between. The CDR3 covers 15 residues.

The chain combines TRBV7-2 with TRBJ2-1; no firm D call. V lost 5 bases and J lost 2, with 7 bases in between. CDR3 size: 13 residues. CDR1 is SGHTA and CDR2 is FQGNSA in the germline V gene. The CDR3 reads CASSPTAYNEQFF. CDR3 coding DNA: TGTGCCAGCAGCCCTACAGCCTACAATGAGCAGTTCTTC.

The rearrangement uses TRBV18 and TRBJ2-4; 10 bases map to TRBD1. The length of the CDR3 is 20 residues. CDR1 is KGHSH, CDR2 LQKENI, per germline. V shed 0 bases and J 1 base; nucleotides not matched to a gene: 12. Here the CDR3 reads CASSPPGQGSGSYAKNIQYF. The CDR3, as DNA: TGTGCCAGCTCACCACCGGGACAGGGGTCTGGGTCCTACGCCAAAAACATTCAGTACTTC.

The chain employs TRBV19 and TRBJ1-2; D not certain. The CDR3 runs to 13 residues. V was pared by 5 bases and J by 2 bases, with 9 bases between. Germline V CDR1 and CDR2: LNHDA, SQIVND (reference sequence). The CDR3 sequence: CASSVTENYGYTF. The CDR3 region has the DNA TGTGCCAGTAGTGTCACAGAGAACTATGGCTACACCTTC.

CDR3 DNA sequence: TGTGCCAGCAGCGCCTCTCATTTGGGGAGTAGCACAGATACGCAGTATTTT. It specifies CASSASHLGSSTDTQYF. The V and J genes are TRBV7-9 and TRBJ2-3; D is perhaps TRBD2 (5 bases). CDR3 length equals 17 residues. V lost 5 bases to trimming and J lost 0 bases, with 18 bases between them. The germline gives CDR1 SEHNR, CDR2 FQNEAQ (reference sequence).

This chain joins TRBV19 and TRBJ1-2; TRBD1 might be the D (5 bases). Germline V lookup: CDR1 LNHDA, CDR2 SQIVND (reference sequence). V lost 3 bases and J 2 bases, leaving 7 bases between the germline ends. The CDR3 is made up of 13 amino acids. Here the CDR3 reads CASSMKGNYGYTF. The CDR3 DNA reads as TGTGCCAGTAGTATGAAGGGGAACTATGGCTACACCTTC.

This rearrangement joins TRBV5-4 to TRBJ1-2, with TRBD1 as a possible D gene (6 bases). The V and J ends lost 3 bases and 6 bases respectively, with 9 bases between them. CDR1 SGHNT and CDR2 YYREEE come from the germline V gene (reference sequence). The CDR3 consists of 12 residues. CDR3 protein: CASSSEGDGYTF. The DNA of the CDR3 is TGTGCCAGCAGCTCCGAGGGGGATGGCTACACCTTC.

The gene calls are TRBV7-9 and TRBJ2-1; D is ambiguous. V was shortened by 1 base and J by 0 bases, with 13 bases between the two germline ends. Germline V gene sequence: CDR1 SEHNR, CDR2 FQNEAQ (reference sequence). This CDR3 contains 17 residues. CDR3 residues: CASSLEETWSSYNEQFF. CDR3 nucleotide sequence: TGTGCCAGCAGCTTAGAGGAGACTTGGAGCTCCTACAATGAGCAGTTCTTC.

In nucleotides, the CDR3 is TGTGCCAGCTCACGGGAGACGGGAGCCTCCTACGAGCAGTACTTC. It is translated as CASSRETGASYEQYF. The chain joins TRBV18 to TRBJ2-7, with D perhaps TRBD2 (6 bases). Germline V gene data show CDR1 as KGHSH and CDR2 as LQKENI. This CDR3 region has 15 residues. The V end was cut by 4 bases, the J end by 0 bases, with 13 bases between.

The chain links TRBV6-2 or TRBV6-3 to TRBJ1-5, with 7 nucleotides matching TRBD1. Germline CDR1 MNHEY, CDR2 SVGEGT. The length of the CDR3 is 17 residues. J gave up 3 bases and V 2 bases, and 10 bases lay outside the gene matches. The CDR3 protein is CASSYPTGTDNNQPQHF. For the CDR3, the DNA is TGTGCCAGCAGTTACCCGACAGGGACGGATAACAATCAGCCCCAGCATTTT.

J is TRBJ2-7 and V is TRBV6-5; the D is unclear. Germline values: CDR1 MNHEY, CDR2 SVGAGI. This CDR3 contains 15 residues. Trimming removed 7 bases at V and 3 bases at J, with 19 bases between. CDR3 region: CASTAGATLFYEQYF. CDR3 bases: TGTGCCAGCACGGCTGGAGCAACGTTATTCTACGAGCAGTACTTC.

This clone has a handful of counts. The chain links TRBV7-2 to TRBJ2-7, with D uncertain. The germline gives CDR1 SGHTA, CDR2 FQGNSA. This CDR3 is 14 amino acids long. The V end was cut by 2 bases, the J end by 0 bases, with 8 bases between. The DNA of the CDR3 is TGTGCCAGCAGCTTACGGGTCGGCTCCTACGAGCAGTACTTC. It translates to CASSLRVGSYEQYF.

V is TRBV15 and J is TRBJ2-1; D gene unclear. V lost 7 bases to trimming and J lost 0 bases, with 13 bases between them. CDR1 is LNHNV, CDR2 YYDKDF, per germline (reference sequence). CDR3 length: 15 residues. The CDR3: CATNSELSSYNEQFF. Written as DNA, the CDR3 is TGTGCCACCAACTCCGAACTGAGCTCCTACAATGAGCAGTTCTTC.

This clone was found a few times. V is TRBV7-6 and J is TRBJ2-7; 12 nucleotides align to TRBD2. The junction had 8 bases not matched to a gene; V was cut back by 5 bases and J by 6 bases. The germline V gene encodes CDR1 SGHVS and CDR2 FNYEAQ. The CDR3 has 15 amino acids. CDR3 loop: CASSAGLAGSGEQYF. For the CDR3, the DNA is TGTGCCAGCAGCGCAGGACTAGCGGGATCGGGCGAGCAGTACTTC.

V is TRBV11-3 and J is TRBJ2-3, with 13 nucleotides matching TRBD2. Losses at the gene ends were 5 bases for V and 2 bases for J; bases not matched to a gene: 4. This CDR3 comprises 16 residues. Germline CDR1 is SGHNT and CDR2 is YENEEA. The CDR3 DNA follows: TGTGCCAGCAGCCTACTAGCGGGGGGGCTCACAGATACGCAGTATTTT. Its translation: CASSLLAGGLTDTQYF.

The chain uses TRBV28 and TRBJ1-2, with a weak D call TRBD1 (5 bases). Looked up from germline, CDR1 is MDHEN and CDR2 is SYDVKM. V was shortened by 10 bases and J by 3 bases, with 12 bases between the two germline ends. The CDR3 covers 12 residues. CDR3 loop: CAIGQTDYGYTF. DNA for the CDR3: TGTGCCATCGGGCAGACAGACTATGGCTACACCTTC.

The V call is TRBV12-5, the J call TRBJ1-5, with no clear D. Trimming stripped 7 bases from V and 0 bases from J, with 19 bases between. Germline V gene lookup returns CDR1 LGHNT and CDR2 FRNRAP. The CDR3 has 17 amino acids. CDR3 DNA sequence: TGTGCTAGTGCCCCGCGGGCCTTCTTAGATAGCAATCAGCCCCAGCATTTT. Protein sequence: CASAPRAFLDSNQPQHF.

In this sample, this clone turned up a few times. This chain joins TRBV5-1 and TRBJ1-2; perhaps TRBD1 as D (5 bases). There are 14 residues in the CDR3. Germline-derived CDR1 and CDR2 are SGHRS and YFSETQ. Trimming left V 5 bases short and J 7 bases short, with 18 bases between. In nucleotides, the CDR3 is TGCGCCAGCAGTCTTGGGGCAGCCAGCTTTGGCTACACCTTC. Residues: CASSLGAASFGYTF.

The J gene is TRBJ2-1, the V gene TRBV19; 10 nucleotides line up with TRBD2. The trim removed 6 bases at V and 5 bases at J, leaving 7 bases unmatched. CDR1 and CDR2 (germline): LNHDA, SQIVND (reference sequence). The CDR3 has 15 residues. CDR3 nucleotides: TGTGCCAGTAGACTTTCTAGCGGGAGCAACAATGAGCAGTTCTTC. This encodes CASRLSSGSNNEQFF.